This T cell receptor beta chain was retrieved from a study of blood T cell repertoires in COVID-19. V was pared by 5 bases and J by 2 bases, with 22 bases between. Germline V lookup: CDR1 MNHNY, CDR2 SVGAGI (reference sequence). This CDR3 has 19 amino acids. Data came from immunoSEQ multiplex PCR; TCRdb stores just in-frame clones and leaves some out. The sample includes 150,000 to 200,000 clones, roughly 83% seen only once; the top ten take around 5.1%. V usage is TRBV6-6 and J usage is TRBJ1-6, with D perhaps matching TRBD1 (5 bases). Sequencing input: PBMCs or T cells enriched from blood (not recorded which). This TCR derives from a man between 65 and 79 years old who had been exposed to COVID-19. CDR3 region: CASSPTSHFREPYNSPLHF. The CDR3 bases are TGTGCCAGCAGTCCAACGAGCCATTTCAGGGAACCCTATAATTCACCCCTCCACTTT.